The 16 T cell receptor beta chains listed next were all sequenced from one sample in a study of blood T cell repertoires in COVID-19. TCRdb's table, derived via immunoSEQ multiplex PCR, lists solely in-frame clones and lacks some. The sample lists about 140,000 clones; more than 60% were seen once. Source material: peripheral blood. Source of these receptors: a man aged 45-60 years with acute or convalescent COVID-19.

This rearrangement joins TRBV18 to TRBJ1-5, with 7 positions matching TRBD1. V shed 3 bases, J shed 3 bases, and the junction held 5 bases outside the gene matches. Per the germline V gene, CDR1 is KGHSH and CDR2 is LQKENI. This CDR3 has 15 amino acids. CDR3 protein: CASSPSTGDNQPQHF. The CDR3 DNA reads TGTGCCAGCTCACCGTCCACAGGGGACAATCAGCCCCAGCATTTT.

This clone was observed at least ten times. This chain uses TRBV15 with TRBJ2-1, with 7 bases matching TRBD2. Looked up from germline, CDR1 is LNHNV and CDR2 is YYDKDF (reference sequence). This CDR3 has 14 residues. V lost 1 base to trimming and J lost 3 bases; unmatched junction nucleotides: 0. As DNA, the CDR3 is TGTGCCACCAGCAGAGGGGGGGGCTACAATGAGCAGTTCTTC. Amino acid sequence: CATSRGGGYNEQFF. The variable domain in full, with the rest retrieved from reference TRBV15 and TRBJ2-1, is DAMVIQNPRYQVTQFGKPVTLSCSQTLNHNVMYWYQQKSSQAPKLLFHYYDKDFNNEADTPDNFQSRRPNTSFCFLDIRSPGLGDTAMYLCATSRGGGYNEQFFGPGTRLTVL.

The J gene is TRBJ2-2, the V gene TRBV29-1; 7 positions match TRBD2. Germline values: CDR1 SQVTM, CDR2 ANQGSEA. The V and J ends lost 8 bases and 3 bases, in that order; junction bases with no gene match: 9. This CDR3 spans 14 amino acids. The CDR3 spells CSSYGGSDTGELFF. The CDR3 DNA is TGCAGCTCCTACGGGGGGTCGGACACCGGGGAGCTGTTTTTT.

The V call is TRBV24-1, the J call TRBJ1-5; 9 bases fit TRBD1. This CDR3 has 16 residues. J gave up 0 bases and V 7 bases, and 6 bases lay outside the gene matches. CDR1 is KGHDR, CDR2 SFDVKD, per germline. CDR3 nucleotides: TGTGCCACCAGGCAGGACAGGGGAAATAGCAATCAGCCCCAGCATTTT. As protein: CATRQDRGNSNQPQHF.

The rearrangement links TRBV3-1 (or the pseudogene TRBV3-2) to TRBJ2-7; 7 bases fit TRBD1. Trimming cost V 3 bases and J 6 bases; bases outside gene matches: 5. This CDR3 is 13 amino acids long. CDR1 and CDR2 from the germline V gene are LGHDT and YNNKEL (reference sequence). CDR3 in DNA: TGTGCCAGCAGCCATGGACAGGTCCGCGAGCAGTACTTC. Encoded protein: CASSHGQVREQYF.

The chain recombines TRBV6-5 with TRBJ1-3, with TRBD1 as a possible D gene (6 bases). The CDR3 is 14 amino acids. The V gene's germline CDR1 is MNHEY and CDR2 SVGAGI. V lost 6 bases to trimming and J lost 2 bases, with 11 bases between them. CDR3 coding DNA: TGTGCCAGCAGAACGGGACAAGCTGGAAACACCATATATTTT. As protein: CASRTGQAGNTIYF.

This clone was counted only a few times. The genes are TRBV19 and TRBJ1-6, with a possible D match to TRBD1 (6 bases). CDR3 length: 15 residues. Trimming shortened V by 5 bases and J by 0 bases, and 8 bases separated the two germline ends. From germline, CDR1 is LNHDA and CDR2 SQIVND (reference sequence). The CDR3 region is CASSDRSSYNSPLHF. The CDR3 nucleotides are TGTGCCAGTAGTGACAGGAGCTCCTATAATTCACCCCTCCACTTT.

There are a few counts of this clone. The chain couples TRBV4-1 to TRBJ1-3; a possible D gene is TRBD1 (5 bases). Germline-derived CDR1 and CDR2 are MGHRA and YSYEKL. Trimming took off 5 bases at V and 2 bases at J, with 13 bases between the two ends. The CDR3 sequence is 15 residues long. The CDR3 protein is CASSGGLGAGNTIYF. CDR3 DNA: TGCGCCAGCAGCGGGGGACTTGGTGCTGGAAACACCATATATTTT.

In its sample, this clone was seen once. The CDR3 loop reads CASSPRGRYNEQFF. The DNA of the CDR3 is TGTGCCAGCAGTCCCCGTGGCAGATACAATGAGCAGTTCTTC. The chain uses TRBV27 and TRBJ2-1; D ambiguous. V gave up 5 bases and J gave up 4 bases, with 12 bases separating them. This CDR3 is 14 amino acids long. Per the germline V gene, CDR1 is MNHEY and CDR2 is SMNVEV (reference sequence).

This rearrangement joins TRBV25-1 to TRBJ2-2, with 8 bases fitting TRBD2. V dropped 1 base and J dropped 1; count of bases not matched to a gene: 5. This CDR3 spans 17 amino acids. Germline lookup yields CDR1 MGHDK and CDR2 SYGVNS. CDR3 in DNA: TGTGCCAGCAGTGAATTGGGGAGCGGGGGGAACACCGGGGAGCTGTTTTTT. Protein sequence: CASSELGSGGNTGELFF.

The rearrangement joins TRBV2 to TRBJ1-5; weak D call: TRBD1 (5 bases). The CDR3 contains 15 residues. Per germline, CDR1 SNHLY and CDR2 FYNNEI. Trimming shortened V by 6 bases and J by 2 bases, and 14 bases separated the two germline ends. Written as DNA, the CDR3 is TGTGCCAGCAGCGAATCAGGGTATGGCAATCAGCCCCAGCATTTT. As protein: CASSESGYGNQPQHF.

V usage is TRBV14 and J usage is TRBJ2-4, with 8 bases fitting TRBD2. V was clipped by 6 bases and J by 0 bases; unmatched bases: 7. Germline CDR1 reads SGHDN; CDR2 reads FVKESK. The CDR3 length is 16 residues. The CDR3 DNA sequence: TGTGCCAGCAGTAGCGAGCGGGAGCTAGCCAAAAACATTCAGTACTTC. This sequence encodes CASSSERELAKNIQYF.

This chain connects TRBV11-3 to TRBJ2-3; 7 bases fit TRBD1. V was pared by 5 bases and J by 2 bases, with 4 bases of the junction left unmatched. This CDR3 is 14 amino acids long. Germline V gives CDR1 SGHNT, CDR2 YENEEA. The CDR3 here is CASSRDSVTDTQYF. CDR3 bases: TGTGCCAGCAGCCGGGACAGCGTCACAGATACGCAGTATTTT. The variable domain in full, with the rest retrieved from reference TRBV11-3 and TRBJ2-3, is EAGVVQSPRYKIIEKKQPVAFWCNPISGHNTLYWYLQNLGQGPELLIRYENEEAVDDSQLPKDRFSAERLKGVDSTLKIQPAELGDSAVYLCASSRDSVTDTQYFGPGTRLTVL.

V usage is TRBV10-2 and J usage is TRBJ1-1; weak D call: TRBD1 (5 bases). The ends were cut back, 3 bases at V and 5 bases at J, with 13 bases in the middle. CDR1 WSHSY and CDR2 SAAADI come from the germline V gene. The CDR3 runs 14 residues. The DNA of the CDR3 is TGCGCCAGCAGTGAAGGGGAAGTAAGGACTGAAGCTTTCTTT. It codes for CASSEGEVRTEAFF.

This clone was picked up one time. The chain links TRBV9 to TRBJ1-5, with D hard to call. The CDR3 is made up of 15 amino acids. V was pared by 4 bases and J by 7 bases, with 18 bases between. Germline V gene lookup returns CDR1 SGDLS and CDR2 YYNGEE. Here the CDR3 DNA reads TGTGCCAGCAGCTCCCGCCCCGGGGTTGAACAGCCCCAGCATTTT. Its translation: CASSSRPGVEQPQHF.

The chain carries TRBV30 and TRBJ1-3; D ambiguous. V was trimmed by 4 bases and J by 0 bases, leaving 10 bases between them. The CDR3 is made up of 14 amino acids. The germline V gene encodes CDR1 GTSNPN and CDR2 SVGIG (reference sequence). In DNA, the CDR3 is TGTGCCTGGAAATACAGTAACTCTGGAAACACCATATATTTT. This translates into CAWKYSNSGNTIYF.